The 10 T cell receptor beta chains presented below share a single source sample, sequenced in a study of beta chain features in type 1 diabetes (dated by TCRdb to the late 2010s). Libraries were built with the immunoSEQ multiplex PCR assay. The entire isolated RNA was reverse transcribed using the High Capacity cDNA Reverse Transcription Kit, and thus expressed TCRB transcripts were sequenced. As stored in TCRdb, this immuneACCESS dataset retains in-frame rearrangements with V and J assigned. A fraction of the clones does not appear; measured against another copy, unresolved V genes explain less than half of the discrepancy, and the remainder lacks a known reason. This sample has 150,000 to 170,000 clones in its table, and approximately 8.1% of those were observed once. About 0.6% of the sample rests with the top ten. The sample consisted of central memory CD4+ T cells from blood. The receptor set was obtained from a man aged 18 to 30 in good health.

This clone was seen only a few times. The chain is built from TRBV6-1 and TRBJ2-2; 7 nucleotides align to TRBD1. Germline CDR1 MNHNS, CDR2 SASEGT. The CDR3 length is 15 residues. V gave up 7 bases and J gave up 3 bases; unmatched junction bases: 8. Here the CDR3 DNA reads TGTGCCAGCATAACTGACAGGGTATACACCGGGGAGCTGTTTTTT. This translates into CASITDRVYTGELFF.

This clone was seen only a few times. The chain uses TRBV7-2 and TRBJ1-3; unclear D gene. The V gene's germline CDR1 is SGHTA and CDR2 FQGNSA. The CDR3 spans 13 residues. V was shortened by 5 bases and J by 0 bases, with 5 bases between the two germline ends. CDR3 amino acids: CASSTYSGNTIYF. Here the CDR3 DNA reads TGTGCCAGCAGCACCTACTCTGGAAACACCATATATTTT.

At least ten counts were recorded for this clone. The chain joins TRBV7-9 to TRBJ2-7; D is possibly TRBD2 (7 bases). V lost 1 base to trimming and J lost 2 bases, with 9 bases between them. The CDR3 length is 14 residues. Germline V CDR1 and CDR2: SEHNR, FQNEAQ (reference sequence). CDR3 DNA: TGTGCCAGCAGCTTAGAGGGGGGGGCCTACGAGCAGTACTTC. Its translation is CASSLEGGAYEQYF.

This chain connects TRBV7-3 to TRBJ2-7; perhaps TRBD2 as D (6 bases). Trimming shortened V by 0 bases and J by 4 bases, and 7 bases separated the two germline ends. This CDR3 contains 13 residues. Germline CDR1 reads SGHTA; CDR2 reads FQGTGA. The CDR3 DNA follows: TGTGCCAGCAGCTTAACGGGGAGGTACGAGCAGTACTTC. Residues: CASSLTGRYEQYF. Combining the CDR3 with reference TRBV7-3 and TRBJ2-7 gives the whole variable domain GAGVSQTPSNKVTEKGKYVELRCDPISGHTALYWYRQSLGQGPEFLIYFQGTGAADDSGLPNDRFFAVRPEGSVSTLKIQRTERGDSAVYLCASSLTGRYEQYFGPGTRLTVT.

This clone turned up a few times. The chain joins TRBV5-4 to TRBJ2-6; D call uncertain. With 0 bases removed from V and 2 bases from J, the gap between germline ends came to 6 bases. CDR1 is SGHNT and CDR2 is YYREEE in the germline V gene (reference sequence). This CDR3 is built from 15 residues. In DNA form, the CDR3 reads TGTGCCAGCAGCTTGGCCCAGGCTGGGGCCAACGTCCTGACTTTC. As protein: CASSLAQAGANVLTF.

A note on this clone: The same CDR3 also results from other DNA sequences found in this sample. The gene calls are TRBV7-7 and TRBJ2-3; D gene unclear. V lost 4 bases and J lost 1, with 6 bases in between. Looked up from germline, CDR1 is SSHAT and CDR2 is FNYEAQ (reference sequence). The CDR3 consists of 13 residues. Here the CDR3 reads CASSSLGTDTQYF. The CDR3, as DNA: TGTGCCAGCAGCTCCCTCGGCACAGATACGCAGTATTTT. The entire variable domain, with the rest obtained from reference TRBV7-7 and TRBJ2-3, is as follows: GAGVSQSPRYKVTKRGQDVTLRCDPISSHATLYWYQQALGQGPEFLTYFNYEAQPDKSGLPSDRFSAERPEGSISTLTIQRTEQRDSAMYRCASSSLGTDTQYFGPGTRLTVL.

The chain has TRBV9 and TRBJ2-2; 8 bases agree with TRBD1. V was pared by 7 bases and J by 3 bases, with 11 bases of the junction left unmatched. CDR1 and CDR2 (germline): SGDLS, YYNGEE. This CDR3 region has 16 residues. CDR3 protein: CASGDRGRLYTGELFF. CDR3 DNA sequence: TGTGCCAGCGGAGACAGGGGTCGGTTATACACCGGGGAGCTGTTTTTT. The full variable domain, in which reference TRBV9 and TRBJ2-2 provide the parts outside the CDR3, is DSGVTQTPKHLITATGQRVTLRCSPRSGDLSVYWYQQSLDQGLQFLIQYYNGEERAKGNILERFSAQQFPDLHSELNLSSLELGDSALYFCASGDRGRLYTGELFFGEGSRLTVL.

This clone was picked up many times. V usage is TRBV30 and J usage is TRBJ2-3; D unresolved. The CDR3 has 13 amino acids. The V end lost 1 base, the J end lost 0 bases, and 5 bases lay between the germline ends. The V gene's germline CDR1 is GTSNPN and CDR2 SVGIG (reference sequence). The CDR3 bases are TGTGCCTGGAGTGCGACTAGCACAGATACGCAGTATTTT. Its protein is CAWSATSTDTQYF. Filled out from reference TRBV30 and TRBJ2-3, the complete variable domain reads SQTIHQWPATLVQPVGSPLSLECTVEGTSNPNLYWYRQAAGRGLQLLFYSVGIGQISSEVPQNLSASRPQDRQFILSSKKLLLSDSGFYLCAWSATSTDTQYFGPGTRLTVL.

This chain uses TRBV11-1 with TRBJ1-1, with 7 bases aligning to TRBD1. CDR1 and CDR2 (germline): SGHAT, FQDESV (reference sequence). This CDR3 has 15 residues. V gave up 5 bases and J gave up 0 bases; unmatched junction bases: 6. The DNA for the CDR3 is TGTGCCAGCAGCCAGGGGGACGACATGAACACTGAAGCTTTCTTT. Translating gives CASSQGDDMNTEAFF.

The CDR3 loop is CASSPGRKRGGRDEQFF. CDR3 DNA sequence: TGTGCCAGCAGCCCCGGGCGTAAGCGGGGGGGCCGGGATGAGCAGTTCTTC. The chain is built from TRBV7-7 and TRBJ2-1; 10 nucleotides match TRBD2. V dropped 5 bases and J dropped 8; count of bases not matched to a gene: 15. CDR1 SSHAT and CDR2 FNYEAQ come from the germline V gene (reference sequence). The CDR3 consists of 17 residues.